In this sample, the clone carrying this T cell receptor (beta chain) turned up a few times. The method was immunoSEQ multiplex PCR; TCRdb's version includes in-frame clones alone and lacks a portion of them. This table holds about 22,000 clones, 70% to 90% found once. These data are taken from a study of OX40 agonist ivuxolimab in advanced cancers. Study context: Three dose-escalation patients had partial responses: one with hepatocellular carcinoma and two with cutaneous melanoma.

Trimming took off 2 bases at V and 1 base at J, with 13 bases between the two ends. The CDR3 extends over 15 amino acids. Per germline, CDR1 GTSNPN and CDR2 SVGIG (reference sequence). This TCR derives from an adult with an advanced solid tumor such as melanoma, head and neck, liver or kidney cancer. The source was CD4+ or CD8+ T cells sorted from blood, collected in a trial of the OX40 agonist ivuxolimab. J is TRBJ2-3 and V is TRBV30, with a weak D call TRBD1 (6 bases). The CDR3 DNA reads as TGTGCCTGGAGTAAAGCAGGGGACGGCACAGATACGCAGTATTTT. Protein: CAWSKAGDGTDTQYF.